The subject of this entry is one TCR beta chain. The antigen is unknown. This specimen belongs to a study of identifying expanded T cells in peripheral blood. Generated by immunoSEQ multiplex PCR, the TCRdb table keeps only in-frame clones and is missing some. This table holds 85,000 to 100,000 clones, approximately 89% found once. Findings of the study overall: About 1.2 clones differed between technical replicates, versus about 16 and 19 over time. Approximately 2-week clone count variance significantly increased as total template count grew.

During the collection period, no donor immune events like infections were recorded. Sequences were obtained from blood. This receptor was taken from a person between 18 and 69 years old in good health.

CDR3 amino acids: CASSSGPGGIIHQETQYF. The CDR3 region has the DNA TGTGCCAGCAGCTCGGGACCAGGAGGGATTATTCATCAAGAGACCCAGTACTTC. This chain joins TRBV7-7 and TRBJ2-5, with D possibly TRBD2 on 6 matching bases. The CDR3 has 18 amino acids. Germline CDR1 reads SSHAT; CDR2 reads FNYEAQ (reference sequence). Trimming removed 4 bases at V and 2 bases at J, with 23 bases between.